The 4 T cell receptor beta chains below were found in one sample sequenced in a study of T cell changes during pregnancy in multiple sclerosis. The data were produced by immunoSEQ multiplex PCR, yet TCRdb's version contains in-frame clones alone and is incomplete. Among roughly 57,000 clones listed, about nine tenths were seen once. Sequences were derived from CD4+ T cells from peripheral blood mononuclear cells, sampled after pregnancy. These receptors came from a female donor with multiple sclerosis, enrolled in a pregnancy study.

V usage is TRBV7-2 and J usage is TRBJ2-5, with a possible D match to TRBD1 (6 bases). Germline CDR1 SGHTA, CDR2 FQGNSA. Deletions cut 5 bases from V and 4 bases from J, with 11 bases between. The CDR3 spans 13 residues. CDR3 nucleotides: TGTGCCAGCAGCATGGACAGCTCAGAGACCCAGTACTTC. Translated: CASSMDSSETQYF.

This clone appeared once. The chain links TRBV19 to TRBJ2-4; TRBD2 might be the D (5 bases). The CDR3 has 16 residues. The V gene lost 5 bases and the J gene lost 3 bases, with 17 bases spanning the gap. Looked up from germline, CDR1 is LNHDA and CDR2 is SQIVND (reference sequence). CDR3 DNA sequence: TGTGCCAGTAGTGTACATCTTTTGGGAGACAAAAACATTCAGTACTTC. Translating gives CASSVHLLGDKNIQYF. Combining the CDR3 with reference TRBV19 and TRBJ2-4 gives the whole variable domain DGGITQSPKYLFRKEGQNVTLSCEQNLNHDAMYWYRQDPGQGLRLIYYSQIVNDFQKGDIAEGYSVSREKKESFPLTVTSAQKNPTAFYLCASSVHLLGDKNIQYFGAGTRLSVL.

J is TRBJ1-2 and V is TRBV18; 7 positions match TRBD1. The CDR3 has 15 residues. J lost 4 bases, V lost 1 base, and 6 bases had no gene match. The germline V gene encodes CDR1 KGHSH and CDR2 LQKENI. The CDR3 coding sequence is TGTGCCAGCTCACCACGGGGACAGCTCGCCTATGGCTACACCTTC. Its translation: CASSPRGQLAYGYTF. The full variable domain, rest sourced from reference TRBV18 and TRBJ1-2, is NAGVMQNPRHLVRRRGQEARLRCSPMKGHSHVYWYRQLPEEGLKFMVYLQKENIIDESGMPKERFSAEFPKEGPSILRIQQVVRGDSAAYFCASSPRGQLAYGYTFGSGTRLTVV.

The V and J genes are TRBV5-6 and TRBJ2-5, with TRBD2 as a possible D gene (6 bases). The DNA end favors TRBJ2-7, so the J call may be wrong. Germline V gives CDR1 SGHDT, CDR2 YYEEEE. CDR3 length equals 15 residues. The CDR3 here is CASSLSGLGGYEQYF. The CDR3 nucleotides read TGTGCCAGCAGCTTGTCCGGTTTGGGGGGATACGAGCAGTACTTC.